A single sample is the source of the 31 T cell receptor beta chains below, sequenced in a study of T-cell memory formation after mild COVID-19. TCRdb re-derived calls from the 5' RACE reads in MiXCR, one entry per CDR3 protein. The sample records around 320,000 distinct CDR3 sequences, around 28% being singletons. The material sequenced was PBMCs or a T cell subset sorted from them (not recorded which). The receptors come from an adult woman who had mild COVID-19 (a few samples of this study predate the infection). Cell type and time point are not known.

The chain is built from TRBV7-2 and TRBJ1-1; D is perhaps TRBD1 (5 bases). The germline gives CDR1 SGHTA, CDR2 FQGNSA. The CDR3 is 16 residues long. V dropped 7 bases and J dropped 2 bases, with 20 bases sitting between them. CDR3 sequence (DNA): TGTGCCAGCACCGGGGGAGGAAGGCCGAGAAACACTGAAGCTTTCTTT. Its translation is CASTGGGRPRNTEAFF.

Only a few counts were recorded for this clonotype. This chain connects TRBV4-1 to TRBJ2-7; D gene ambiguous. In germline, CDR1 is MGHRA, CDR2 YSYEKL. V gave up 3 bases and J gave up 4 bases, with 16 bases separating them. The CDR3 covers 15 residues. Here the CDR3 reads CASSHDQSGGYEQYF. The CDR3 nucleotides are TGCGCCAGCAGCCATGACCAGTCGGGCGGTTACGAGCAGTACTTC.

This clonotype was found a few times. V and J are TRBV3-1 and TRBJ1-1; no reliable D call. CDR3 size: 12 residues. Per germline, CDR1 LGHDT and CDR2 YNNKEL (reference sequence). Deletions cut 7 bases from V and 4 bases from J, with 10 bases between. The CDR3 DNA reads as TGTGCCAGCATCGGGTTGGGCACTGAAGCTTTCTTT. Translated, it gives CASIGLGTEAFF.

This chain links TRBV2 with TRBJ2-2, with 8 bases matching TRBD1. The CDR3 is 15 amino acids. The ends lost 6 bases at V and 4 bases at J; junction bases unmatched: 7. In germline, CDR1 is SNHLY, CDR2 FYNNEI. The CDR3 sequence: CASSKTGAGTGELFF. CDR3 nucleotides: TGTGCCAGCAGCAAGACAGGGGCGGGCACCGGGGAGCTGTTTTTT.

The V and J genes are TRBV7-3 and TRBJ1-6; 11 nucleotides agree with TRBD1. The V segment lost 8 bases and the J segment 6 bases; nucleotides outside the gene matches: 3. Germline lookup yields CDR1 SGHTA and CDR2 FQGTGA. This CDR3 is built from 14 residues. DNA for the CDR3: TGTGCCAGCGGACAGGGGGCGCTTAATTCACCCCTCCACTTT. It translates to CASGQGALNSPLHF. The whole variable domain, filled in from reference TRBV7-3 and TRBJ1-6, reads GAGVSQTPSNKVTEKGKYVELRCDPISGHTALYWYRQSLGQGPEFLIYFQGTGAADDSGLPNDRFFAVRPEGSVSTLKIQRTERGDSAVYLCASGQGALNSPLHFGNGTRLTVT.

The rearrangement links TRBV2 to TRBJ1-4; D perhaps matches TRBD1 (5 bases). V was clipped by 3 bases and J by 8 bases, with 7 bases between them. The CDR3 contains 12 residues. Germline CDR1 and CDR2: SNHLY and FYNNEI. CDR3: CASSDQGEKLFF. CDR3 nucleotides: TGTGCCAGCAGTGATCAGGGCGAAAAACTGTTTTTT.

This clonotype was counted ten times or more. The V gene is TRBV20-1, the J gene TRBJ2-7; no clear D gene. Trimming left V 8 bases short and J 3 bases short, with 20 bases between. CDR1 is DFQATT and CDR2 is SNEGSKA in the germline V gene (reference sequence). The CDR3 consists of 14 residues. CDR3 nucleotides: TGCAGTTCCTATGATCCTAAGTTGGGCTACGAGCAGTACTTC. Amino acids: CSSYDPKLGYEQYF.

This clonotype was picked up a small number of times. The chain has TRBV12-3 or TRBV12-4 and TRBJ2-3; the D call may be TRBD1 or TRBD2 (5 bases each). CDR3 length equals 19 residues. V was trimmed by 8 bases and J by 0 bases, leaving 27 bases between them. This CDR3 reads CASSLSHLTGTVSTDTQYF. In DNA form, the CDR3 reads TGTGCCAGCTCCCTTTCCCATCTAACCGGGACCGTTAGCACAGATACGCAGTATTTT.

The rearrangement joins TRBV15 to TRBJ1-1, with TRBD1 matching 7 bases. Germline values: CDR1 LNHNV, CDR2 YYDKDF (reference sequence). V shed 3 bases and J 4 bases; nucleotides not matched to a gene: 2. The CDR3 runs 13 residues. The CDR3 sequence is CATSRTGITEAFF. CDR3 DNA sequence: TGTGCCACCAGCAGGACAGGGATCACTGAAGCTTTCTTT.

This clonotype was counted only a few times. The chain employs TRBV19 and TRBJ1-1; perhaps TRBD1 as D (5 bases). V shed 5 bases and J shed 4 bases, with 17 bases lying between them. Looked up from germline, CDR1 is LNHDA and CDR2 is SQIVND (reference sequence). This CDR3 spans 15 amino acids. The CDR3 DNA reads TGTGCCAGTAGTTTGGGGCCGGCGTTCCCCACTGAAGCTTTCTTT. Translating gives CASSLGPAFPTEAFF.

This clonotype occurred a few times. The chain uses TRBV27 and TRBJ2-1, with 8 nucleotides matching TRBD2. The J segment lost 4 bases and the V segment lost 2 bases, leaving 7 bases of the junction unmatched. CDR1 is MNHEY and CDR2 is SMNVEV in the germline V gene (reference sequence). CDR3 length: 16 amino acids. The CDR3 sequence: CASSLNGLAGYNEQFF. CDR3 DNA: TGTGCCAGCAGTTTAAATGGTTTAGCGGGGTACAATGAGCAGTTCTTC.

The chain combines TRBV30 with TRBJ1-2; a weak D match, TRBD1 (5 bases). Germline values: CDR1 GTSNPN, CDR2 SVGIG (reference sequence). The length of the CDR3 is 14 residues. V shed 0 bases and J shed 2 bases, with 10 bases lying between them. CDR3: CAWSVDQGNYGYTF. CDR3 bases: TGTGCCTGGAGTGTAGATCAGGGAAACTATGGCTACACCTTC.

Only a few counts were recorded for this clonotype. V is TRBV7-2 and J is TRBJ2-7; 7 positions agree with TRBD1. The V gene's germline CDR1 is SGHTA and CDR2 FQGNSA. CDR3 size: 14 residues. J lost 8 bases, V lost 5 bases, and 12 bases had no gene match. This CDR3 is CASSLTQDRLKQYF. Written as DNA, the CDR3 is TGTGCCAGCAGCCTAACCCAGGACAGGTTGAAGCAGTACTTC.

This clonotype was detected once. V and J are TRBV15 and TRBJ2-7, with D uncertain. The CDR3 runs 15 residues. The V gene's germline CDR1 is LNHNV and CDR2 YYDKDF (reference sequence). V gave up 5 bases and J gave up 1 base, with 15 bases separating them. The CDR3 region has the DNA TGTGCCACCAGCGTTCAAAGGGAAGGGTCCTACGAGCAGTACTTC. It specifies CATSVQREGSYEQYF. Based on the CDR3 plus reference TRBV15 and TRBJ2-7, the full variable domain is DAMVIQNPRYQVTQFGKPVTLSCSQTLNHNVMYWYQQKSSQAPKLLFHYYDKDFNNEADTPDNFQSRRPNTSFCFLDIRSPGLGDTAMYLCATSVQREGSYEQYFGPGTRLTVT.

The chain combines TRBV5-6 with TRBJ2-3, with 8 nucleotides matching TRBD2. CDR1 is SGHDT, CDR2 YYEEEE, per germline. This CDR3 has 16 residues. V trimming: 0 bases; J trimming: 10 bases; junction bases outside the gene matches: 13. The CDR3 DNA follows: TGTGCCAGCAGCTTGGAACTAGCGGACTTTGCGTTTGCGCAGTATTTT. Its translation is CASSLELADFAFAQYF. Drawing the rest from reference TRBV5-6 and TRBJ2-3, the complete variable domain is DAGVTQSPTHLIKTRGQQVTLRCSPKSGHDTVSWYQQALGQGPQFIFQYYEEEERQRGNFPDRFSGHQFPNYSSELNVNALLLGDSALYLCASSLELADFAFAQYFGPGTRLTVL.

The gene calls are TRBV7-9 and TRBJ2-1, with TRBD2 matching 9 bases. Germline CDR1 is SEHNR and CDR2 is FQNEAQ (reference sequence). This CDR3 has 15 residues. The trim removed 4 bases at V and 6 bases at J, leaving 7 bases unmatched. For the CDR3, the DNA is TGTGCCAGCAGCTCTGGGACTAGCACTGGCAATGAGCAGTTCTTC. Protein product: CASSSGTSTGNEQFF.

The chain uses TRBV20-1 and TRBJ2-7, with D possibly matching TRBD2 (6 bases). The CDR3 covers 14 residues. V was clipped by 2 bases and J by 0 bases, with 11 bases between them. Germline V CDR1 and CDR2: DFQATT, SNEGSKA (reference sequence). The chain's CDR3 is CSARTSRISYEQYF. CDR3 nucleotides: TGCAGTGCTAGAACTAGCCGAATCTCCTACGAGCAGTACTTC.

This clonotype showed up just a few times. CDR3 DNA: TGTGCCAGCAGCTTAGCCGAAACAGATACGCAGTATTTT. As protein: CASSLAETDTQYF. The chain recombines TRBV13 with TRBJ2-3; D call uncertain. Trimming cost V 1 base and J 3 bases, with 5 bases left between them. This CDR3 contains 13 residues. In germline, CDR1 is PRHDT, CDR2 FYEKMQ (reference sequence).

The CDR3 is CASSLQDRGTDTQYF. In DNA form, the CDR3 reads TGCGCCAGCAGCCTACAGGATCGGGGCACAGATACGCAGTATTTT. The chain uses TRBV5-1 and TRBJ2-3; tentatively, D is TRBD1 (5 bases). Deletions cut 4 bases from V and 1 base from J, with 13 bases between. This CDR3 spans 15 amino acids. CDR1 is SGHRS, CDR2 YFSETQ, per germline.

There are a few counts of this clonotype. This chain links TRBV6-2 or TRBV6-3 with TRBJ2-6, with TRBD1 matching 8 bases. The CDR3 spans 18 residues. CDR1 MNHEY and CDR2 SVGEGT come from the germline V gene. The junction had 12 bases not matched to a gene; V was cut back by 6 bases and J by 2 bases. The CDR3 region has the DNA TGTGCCAGCAGCACAGCGAGAAAGACAGGGGCTGGGGCCAACGTCCTGACTTTC. As protein: CASSTARKTGAGANVLTF.

The chain joins TRBV6-6 to TRBJ2-1, with a weak D call TRBD2 (7 bases). V was pared by 2 bases and J by 4 bases, with 12 bases between. Germline values: CDR1 MNHNY, CDR2 SVGAGI (reference sequence). This CDR3 region has 15 residues. CDR3 in amino acids: CASSYGGGAYNEQFF. The CDR3, as DNA: TGTGCCAGCAGTTACGGCGGGGGCGCGTACAATGAGCAGTTCTTC.

The sample holds a few counts of this clonotype. This chain links TRBV19 with TRBJ1-1; D gene uncertain. CDR3 length: 13 amino acids. Germline CDR1 is LNHDA and CDR2 is SQIVND (reference sequence). V lost 3 bases and J lost 3, with 8 bases in between. Here the CDR3 DNA reads TGTGCCAGTAGTATCAATATGGACACTGAAGCTTTCTTT. Its protein product is CASSINMDTEAFF.

This clonotype was seen just once. The chain uses TRBV2 and TRBJ2-1, with a possible D match to TRBD2 (5 bases). Germline V lookup: CDR1 SNHLY, CDR2 FYNNEI. With 9 bases removed from V and 8 bases from J, the gap between germline ends came to 20 bases. The CDR3 covers 14 residues. In DNA form, the CDR3 reads TGTGCCAGTCGGCTTCAGCGGAGTGTGGATGAGCAGTTCTTC. Its translation is CASRLQRSVDEQFF.

This clonotype was found a few times. The rearrangement uses TRBV15 and TRBJ1-4; no clear D. CDR3 length: 13 amino acids. Germline lookup yields CDR1 LNHNV and CDR2 YYDKDF (reference sequence). V lost 1 base, J lost 4 bases, and 4 bases lay in between. CDR3 residues: CATSRGHNEKLFF. The CDR3 DNA follows: TGTGCCACCAGCAGAGGCCATAATGAAAAACTGTTTTTT.

This chain connects TRBV18 to TRBJ2-7, with TRBD2 matching over 8 bases. J lost 7 bases, V lost 6 bases, and 8 bases had no gene match. CDR1 and CDR2 (germline): KGHSH, LQKENI. This CDR3 has 13 residues. CDR3 loop: CASSPGGRREQYF. The CDR3 nucleotides read TGTGCCAGCTCGCCCGGCGGGAGGAGAGAGCAGTACTTC.

This clonotype was seen at least ten times. The chain has TRBV5-1 and TRBJ2-7; 7 positions agree with TRBD1. V was clipped by 5 bases and J by 3 bases; unmatched bases: 5. Germline loops: CDR1 SGHRS, CDR2 YFSETQ. The CDR3 contains 13 residues. The CDR3 DNA reads as TGCGCCAGCAGTCGGGACAGCTACTACGAGCAGTACTTC. Its translation is CASSRDSYYEQYF.

J is TRBJ2-7 and V is TRBV2, with 10 bases aligning to TRBD1. V lost 4 bases and J lost 5; bases outside the gene matches: 8. The germline gives CDR1 SNHLY, CDR2 FYNNEI. CDR3 length: 15 amino acids. The CDR3 is CASSGMGTGANEQYF. The CDR3 bases are TGTGCCAGCAGTGGAATGGGGACAGGGGCCAACGAGCAGTACTTC. Complete variable domain (other parts from reference TRBV2 and TRBJ2-7): EPEVTQTPSHQVTQMGQEVILRCVPISNHLYFYWYRQILGQKVEFLVSFYNNEISEKSEIFDDQFSVERPDGSNFTLKIRSTKLEDSAMYFCASSGMGTGANEQYFGPGTRLTVT.

The CDR3 nucleotides read TGTGCCAGCAGCCTGGACGGACTAGCCGTGGATACGCAGTATTTT. It encodes CASSLDGLAVDTQYF. The chain is built from TRBV7-2 and TRBJ2-3; TRBD2 aligns across 8 bases. V shed 5 bases, J shed 6 bases, and the junction held 10 bases outside the gene matches. CDR3 length: 15 amino acids. Germline assignment: CDR1 SGHTA and CDR2 FQGNSA.

This clonotype turned up a few times. J is TRBJ2-2 and V is TRBV3-1; TRBD2 might be the D (5 bases). The CDR3 is 16 residues long. CDR1 and CDR2 from the germline V gene are LGHDT and YNNKEL (reference sequence). The V gene lost 4 bases and the J gene lost 3 bases, with 15 bases spanning the gap. This chain's CDR3 is CASSLRVDLYTGELFF. Written as DNA, the CDR3 is TGTGCCAGCAGCCTTAGGGTGGACTTGTACACCGGGGAGCTGTTTTTT.

The chain employs TRBV4-1 and TRBJ2-3; D is possibly TRBD1 (5 bases). This CDR3 is built from 15 residues. Trimming cost V 1 base and J 5 bases, with 13 bases left between them. The V gene's germline CDR1 is MGHRA and CDR2 YSYEKL. The CDR3 is CASSQVGLGGDTQYF. The CDR3 nucleotides are TGCGCCAGCAGCCAAGTGGGGCTGGGTGGAGATACGCAGTATTTT.

Only a few counts were recorded for this clonotype. The chain links TRBV4-3 to TRBJ2-7; TRBD1 might be the D (5 bases). Germline assignment: CDR1 LGHNA and CDR2 YSLEER. Trimming took 0 bases from V and 7 from J, leaving 10 bases between them. The CDR3 covers 13 residues. Here the CDR3 reads CASSQDGDREQYF. CDR3 in DNA: TGCGCCAGCAGCCAAGATGGCGACAGAGAGCAGTACTTC.